Below are 21 T cell receptor beta chains sequenced from a single sample in a study of cytotoxic CD8 clonotypes in ibrutinib-treated CLL. TCRdb keeps only in-frame clones here, not all; method: immunoSEQ multiplex PCR. This table has hundreds of thousands of clones, under 75% appearing once. The specimen comprised PBMCs, sampled after 24 months of ibrutinib treatment. The receptors come from a human donor with chronic lymphocytic leukemia.

This rearrangement joins TRBV6-6 to TRBJ2-7, with D possibly being TRBD1 or TRBD2 (5 bases each). The CDR3 has 14 amino acids. Germline V CDR1 and CDR2: MNHNY, SVGAGI (reference sequence). Trimming removed 6 bases from V and 0 bases from J, with 12 bases in between. Here the CDR3 reads CASSQGPRSYEQYF. CDR3 DNA sequence: TGTGCCAGCAGCCAGGGACCGCGCTCCTACGAGCAGTACTTC.

As concerns this clone: Sequence at one end of the junction differs from germline and may be a read error. The V and J genes are TRBV7-7 and TRBJ2-1; D remains ambiguous. In germline, CDR1 is SSHAT, CDR2 FNYEAQ (reference sequence). This CDR3 spans 13 amino acids. The chain's CDR3 is CASSKGPGNEQFF. For the CDR3, the DNA is TGTGCTAGCAGCAAAGGACCAGGCAATGAGCAGTTCTTC. The whole variable domain, remainder taken from reference TRBV7-7 and TRBJ2-1, is GAGVSQSPRYKVTKRGQDVTLRCDPISSHATLYWYQQALGQGPEFLTYFNYEAQPDKSGLPSDRFSAERPEGSISTLTIQRTEQRDSAMYRCASSKGPGNEQFFGPGTRLTVL.

This chain links TRBV12-5 with TRBJ2-7, with 9 nucleotides matching TRBD2. The CDR3 is made up of 16 amino acids. The germline CDR1 and CDR2 sequences are LGHNT and FRNRAP. The J segment lost 0 bases and the V segment lost 4 bases, leaving 7 bases of the junction unmatched. This CDR3 reads CASGSGTSPSSYEQYF. The CDR3 bases are TGTGCTAGTGGTTCAGGGACTAGCCCTTCCTCCTACGAGCAGTACTTC.

V and J are TRBV18 and TRBJ2-1; 8 nucleotides align to TRBD1. V lost 0 bases and J lost 5; bases outside the gene matches: 0. Germline CDR1 and CDR2: KGHSH and LQKENI. This CDR3 is built from 14 residues. CDR3 sequence (DNA): TGTGCCAGCTCACCACCGGGACAGGACAATGAGCAGTTCTTC. Protein sequence: CASSPPGQDNEQFF.

V gene TRBV16 combines with J gene TRBJ1-5; the D is unclear. The ends were cut back, 6 bases at V and 6 bases at J, with 18 bases in the middle. This CDR3 contains 15 residues. Germline assignment: CDR1 KGHSY and CDR2 FQNENV. The CDR3 DNA follows: TGTGCCAGCAGTCGGTCTGGGAGTTGGGGTCAGCCCCAGCATTTT. This codes for CASSRSGSWGQPQHF.

The rearrangement uses TRBV6-5 and TRBJ2-7; D ambiguous. The V and J ends lost 0 bases and 3 bases respectively, with 3 bases between them. CDR1 and CDR2 from the germline V gene are MNHEY and SVGAGI. This CDR3 has 12 residues. The CDR3: CASSYSNYEQYF. The DNA for the CDR3 is TGTGCCAGCAGTTACTCTAACTACGAGCAGTACTTC.

V and J are TRBV7-3 and TRBJ2-6; 7 nucleotides match TRBD2. Losses at the gene ends were 5 bases for V and 0 bases for J; bases not matched to a gene: 4. The CDR3 is made up of 16 amino acids. Per germline, CDR1 SGHTA and CDR2 FQGTGA. The CDR3 here is CASSRGEGSGANVLTF. Here the CDR3 DNA reads TGTGCCAGCAGCCGAGGGGAGGGCTCTGGGGCCAACGTCCTGACTTTC.

The chain carries TRBV29-1 and TRBJ2-1; TRBD2 matches at 12 bases. CDR3 length equals 17 residues. The trim removed 4 bases at V and 1 base at J, leaving 8 bases unmatched. Germline V lookup: CDR1 SQVTM, CDR2 ANQGSEA. In DNA form, the CDR3 reads TGCAGCGTTGCAGATGAGACTAGCGGGAGTTCCTACAATGAGCAGTTCTTC. Translated, it gives CSVADETSGSSYNEQFF.

The chain is built from TRBV7-2 and TRBJ2-5; tentative D call: TRBD1 (5 bases). Germline V CDR1 and CDR2: SGHTA, FQGNSA. CDR3 length: 15 amino acids. Trimming took off 5 bases at V and 1 base at J, with 14 bases between the two ends. The CDR3 protein is CASSPLLGPQETQYF. The CDR3 nucleotides read TGTGCCAGCAGCCCCCTGCTGGGGCCCCAAGAGACCCAGTACTTC.

The chain recombines TRBV7-8 with TRBJ1-1; 9 bases are shared with TRBD1. The ends lost 4 bases at V and 6 bases at J; junction bases unmatched: 12. This CDR3 spans 16 amino acids. Germline lookup yields CDR1 SGHVS and CDR2 FQNEAQ. The CDR3 DNA reads as TGTGCCAGCAGCTCCCCTGCGACAGGGGGTCTAGCTGAAGCTTTCTTT. This gives the protein CASSSPATGGLAEAFF. The full variable domain, its missing parts supplied by reference TRBV7-8 and TRBJ1-1, is GAGVSQSPRYKVAKRGQDVALRCDPISGHVSLFWYQQALGQGPEFLTYFQNEAQLDKSGLPSDRFFAERPEGSVSTLKIQRTQQEDSAVYLCASSSPATGGLAEAFFGQGTRLTVV.

This chain uses TRBV5-1 with TRBJ2-7, with a possible D match to TRBD2 (6 bases). Trimming removed 4 bases at V and 0 bases at J, with 14 bases between. This CDR3 has 15 residues. Germline V gives CDR1 SGHRS, CDR2 YFSETQ. CDR3 amino acids: CASSEGTVSSYEQYF. CDR3 bases: TGCGCCAGCAGCGAAGGGACTGTTAGCTCCTACGAGCAGTACTTC.

V usage is TRBV7-2 and J usage is TRBJ2-7, with TRBD1 matching over 9 bases. V trimming: 5 bases; J trimming: 2 bases; junction bases outside the gene matches: 4. Per germline, CDR1 SGHTA and CDR2 FQGNSA. The CDR3 runs to 14 residues. CDR3 DNA: TGTGCCAGCAGCCGGAGACAGGGGGCCTACGAGCAGTACTTC. The encoded protein is CASSRRQGAYEQYF.

The sample holds one count of this clone. The chain employs TRBV19 and TRBJ2-2, with D tentatively TRBD1 (5 bases). Germline V gene data show CDR1 as LNHDA and CDR2 as SQIVND (reference sequence). V was shortened by 9 bases and J by 3 bases, with 11 bases between the two germline ends. The CDR3 is made up of 13 amino acids. The CDR3 DNA reads as TGTGCCAGCAGGGCTAGGGACACCGGGGAGCTGTTTTTT. Protein product: CASRARDTGELFF.

CDR3 in DNA: TGTGCCACCGGTAGGGTACGGGAGACCCAGTACTTC. Protein product: CATGRVRETQYF. The chain combines TRBV6-5 with TRBJ2-5; D is uncertain. CDR1 is MNHEY and CDR2 is SVGAGI in the germline V gene. Trimming stripped 10 bases from V and 5 bases from J, with 14 bases between. This CDR3 contains 12 residues.

V and J are TRBV28 and TRBJ2-5; D remains ambiguous. In germline, CDR1 is MDHEN, CDR2 SYDVKM. V was trimmed by 1 base and J by 0 bases, leaving 15 bases between them. There are 17 residues in the CDR3. The CDR3 DNA reads as TGTGCCAGCAGTTTATCTGTTGGCACGGAGTACCAAGAGACCCAGTACTTC. This sequence encodes CASSLSVGTEYQETQYF. The full variable domain, in which reference TRBV28 and TRBJ2-5 provide the parts outside the CDR3, is DVKVTQSSRYLVKRTGEKVFLECVQDMDHENMFWYRQDPGLGLRLIYFSYDVKMKEKGDIPEGYSVSREKKERFSLILESASTNQTSMYLCASSLSVGTEYQETQYFGPGTRLLVL.

V gene TRBV25-1 combines with J gene TRBJ2-7; unclear D gene. The CDR3 is made up of 11 amino acids. V was trimmed by 3 bases and J by 4 bases, leaving 4 bases between them. Germline loops: CDR1 MGHDK, CDR2 SYGVNS. Here the CDR3 DNA reads TGTGCCAGCAGTGATTCATACGAGCAGTACTTC. Its protein is CASSDSYEQYF.

The chain recombines TRBV4-2 with TRBJ1-1, with D unresolved. Trimming removed 8 bases at V and 0 bases at J, with 7 bases between. The CDR3 is 12 residues long. Germline CDR1 and CDR2: LGHNA and YNFKEQ. For the CDR3, the DNA is TGTGCCAGCGGGAACATGAACACTGAAGCTTTCTTT. It encodes CASGNMNTEAFF.

The CDR3 nucleotides read TGTGCCAGCTCACCAGGACGGGTGCCCTACGAGCAGTACTTC. Residues: CASSPGRVPYEQYF. The rearrangement joins TRBV18 to TRBJ2-7; D unclear. V was cut by 2 bases and J by 2 bases, with 10 bases left in between. The CDR3 spans 14 residues. Germline assignment: CDR1 KGHSH and CDR2 LQKENI. Based on the CDR3 plus reference TRBV18 and TRBJ2-7, the full variable domain is NAGVMQNPRHLVRRRGQEARLRCSPMKGHSHVYWYRQLPEEGLKFMVYLQKENIIDESGMPKERFSAEFPKEGPSILRIQQVVRGDSAAYFCASSPGRVPYEQYFGPGTRLTVT.

This chain joins TRBV5-4 and TRBJ1-1, with 11 bases lining up with TRBD1. The CDR3 consists of 14 residues. Trimming took 6 bases from V and 3 from J; bases not matched to a gene: 4. Per germline, CDR1 SGHNT and CDR2 YYREEE (reference sequence). This CDR3 reads CASNRDRGDTEAFF. DNA for the CDR3: TGTGCCAGCAACAGGGACAGGGGGGACACTGAAGCTTTCTTT.

This sequence joins TRBV6-1 and TRBJ1-2, with D perhaps matching TRBD1 (5 bases). Trimming shortened V by 5 bases and J by 8 bases, and 15 bases separated the two germline ends. This CDR3 comprises 13 residues. CDR1 is MNHNS, CDR2 SASEGT, per germline. The CDR3 nucleotides are TGTGCCAGCAGTCCACAAGGGGCTTGGGGCTACACCTTC. Amino acid sequence: CASSPQGAWGYTF.

The rearrangement joins TRBV2 to TRBJ2-3; tentative D call: TRBD2 (7 bases). Germline V gene sequence: CDR1 SNHLY, CDR2 FYNNEI. V lost 4 bases, J lost 1 base, and 9 bases lay in between. There are 14 residues in the CDR3. The DNA of the CDR3 is TGTGCCAGCAGTGGGGAGGGGGGCACAGATACGCAGTATTTT. Translation gives CASSGEGGTDTQYF.